The T cell receptor (beta chain) described here comes from a study of T cell changes during pregnancy in multiple sclerosis. Sequencing was performed with immunoSEQ multiplex PCR; in TCRdb, only in-frame clones are kept and a portion is missing. The sample holds roughly 54,000 clones; around 93% are singletons and the top ten take approximately 0.6%. This TCR was sampled from a female donor with multiple sclerosis, enrolled in a pregnancy study. The sequenced sample was CD4+ T cells from peripheral blood mononuclear cells, obtained after pregnancy.

CDR3 coding DNA: TGTGCCAGCAGCCCAAGCGGGGGGGTAACAGGGACCCAGTACTTC. It codes for CASSPSGGVTGTQYF. The chain employs TRBV7-2 and TRBJ2-5; the match to TRBD2 covers 10 bases. Germline CDR1 is SGHTA and CDR2 is FQGNSA. Trimming took 5 bases from V and 7 from J; bases not matched to a gene: 10. The CDR3 contains 15 residues.